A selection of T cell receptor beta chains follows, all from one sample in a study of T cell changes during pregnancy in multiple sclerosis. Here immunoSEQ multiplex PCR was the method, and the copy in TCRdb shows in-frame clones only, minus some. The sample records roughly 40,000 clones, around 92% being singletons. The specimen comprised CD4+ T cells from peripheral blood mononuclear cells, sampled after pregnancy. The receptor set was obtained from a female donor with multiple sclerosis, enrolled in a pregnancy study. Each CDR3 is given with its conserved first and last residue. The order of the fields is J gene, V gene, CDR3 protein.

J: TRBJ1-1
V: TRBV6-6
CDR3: CASSNRQGAGTEAFF

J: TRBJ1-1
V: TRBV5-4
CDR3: CASSPRNVQGGAVAFF

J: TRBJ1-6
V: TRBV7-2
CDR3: CASSSTGGINSPLHF

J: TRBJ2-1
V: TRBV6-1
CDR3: CASTLAGYNEQFF

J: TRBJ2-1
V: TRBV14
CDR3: CASSLFPGLASSYNEQFF

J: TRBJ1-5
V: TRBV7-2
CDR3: CASSTTGGDQPQHF

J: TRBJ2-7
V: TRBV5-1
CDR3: CASTSGQGSYEQYF

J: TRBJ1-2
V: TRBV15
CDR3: CATSRDLVRPYGYTF

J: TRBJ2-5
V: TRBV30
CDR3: CAWSVGLAGGETQYF

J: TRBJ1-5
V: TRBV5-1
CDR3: CASSLGSFGNQPQHF

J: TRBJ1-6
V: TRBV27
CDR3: CASSLLDRNSPLHF

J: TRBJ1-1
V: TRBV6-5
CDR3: CASSYSREYTEAFF

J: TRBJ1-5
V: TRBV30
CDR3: CAWDRDGQPQHF

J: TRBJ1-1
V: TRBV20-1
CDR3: CSAREDTEAFF

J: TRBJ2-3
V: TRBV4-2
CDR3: CASSQAAAGGQRGSQYF

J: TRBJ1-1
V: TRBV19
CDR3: CASRPMGLYTEAFF

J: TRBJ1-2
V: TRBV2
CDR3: CASSEGQGAYGYTF

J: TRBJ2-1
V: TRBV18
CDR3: CASSPPGLAGGSFTEQFF

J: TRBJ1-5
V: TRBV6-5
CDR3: CASRRQGGNQPQHF

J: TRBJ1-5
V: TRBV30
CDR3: CAWGAGFYSNQPQHF

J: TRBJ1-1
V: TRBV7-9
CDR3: CASSLSYRGGAFF

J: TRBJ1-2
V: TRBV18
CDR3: CASSPSGTGSAYGYTF

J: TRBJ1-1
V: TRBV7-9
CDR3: CASSLAGTGDTEAFF

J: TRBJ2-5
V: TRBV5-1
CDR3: CASMEAAQETQYF

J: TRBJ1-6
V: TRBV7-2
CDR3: CASSRGRKPSPLHF

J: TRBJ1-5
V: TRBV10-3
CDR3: CAIAKGGQGGIGNQPQHF

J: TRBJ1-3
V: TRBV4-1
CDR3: CASSRRSVENTIYF

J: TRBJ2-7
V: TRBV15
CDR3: CATSREVAGSSSYEQYF

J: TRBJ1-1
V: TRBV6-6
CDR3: CASSLISGRNTEAFF

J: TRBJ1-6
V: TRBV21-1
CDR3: CASTSGQIKPLHF

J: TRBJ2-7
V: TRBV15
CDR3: CATSRRGGIDEQYF

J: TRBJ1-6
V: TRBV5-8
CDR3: CASRPVTGNYNSPLHF

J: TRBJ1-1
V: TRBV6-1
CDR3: CASSERSGLNTEAFF

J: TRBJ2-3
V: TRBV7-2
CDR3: CASSPNGLVTDTQYF

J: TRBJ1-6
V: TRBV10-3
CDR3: CAISEQTGSSYNSPLHF

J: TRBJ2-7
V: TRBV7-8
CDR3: CASSDGDSYEQYF

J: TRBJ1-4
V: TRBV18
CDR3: CASSPPSGGNEKLFF

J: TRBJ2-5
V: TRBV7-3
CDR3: CASSPSSRETQYF

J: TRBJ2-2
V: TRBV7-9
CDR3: CASSAPTGNTGELFF

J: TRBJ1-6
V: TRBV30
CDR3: CAWSVGQGNSPLHF

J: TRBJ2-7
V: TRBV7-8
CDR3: CASSFGQGEQYF

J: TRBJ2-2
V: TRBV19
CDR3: CASSIVGRGRTGELFF

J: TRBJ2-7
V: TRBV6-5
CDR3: CASSYFYSGEQYF

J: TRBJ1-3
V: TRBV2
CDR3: CASSRRTGELTF

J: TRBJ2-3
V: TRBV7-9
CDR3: CASSLESWASDTQYF

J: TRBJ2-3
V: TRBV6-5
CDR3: CASSSYSGGITDTQYF

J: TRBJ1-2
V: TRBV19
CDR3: CASSFIRGLQNYGYTF

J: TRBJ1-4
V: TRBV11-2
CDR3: CASRLTGLHGEKLFF

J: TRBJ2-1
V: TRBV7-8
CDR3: CASRMTGTENYNEQFF

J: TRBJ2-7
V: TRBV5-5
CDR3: CASSRLAGGLYYEQYF

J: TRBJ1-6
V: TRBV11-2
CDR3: CASSTNDRSPRRSPLHF